A selection of T cell receptor beta chains follows, all from one sample in a study of T cells after posttransplantation cyclophosphamide. The protocol was immunoSEQ multiplex PCR, while the TCRdb copy is restricted to in-frame clones and leaves out a portion. The record shows 44,000 or so clones for this sample, with no singletons present. Sequenced sample: PBMCs. These receptors all come from a middle-aged man in good health, CMV-negative, and a related stem cell transplant donor. Each CDR3 is given with its conserved first and last residue. D genes are given only for firm matches. Clone sizes are shown as once, few, many or a size class.

V gene	clone size	J gene	D gene	CDR3 protein	CDR3 DNA
TRBV18	many	TRBJ1-5	TRBD1	CASSPTPGQGGNQPQHF	TGTGCCAGCTCACCGACCCCGGGACAGGGTGGCAATCAGCCCCAGCATTTT
TRBV5-6	many	TRBJ1-5	-	CASSLFSPNQPQHF	TGTGCCAGCAGCTTGTTTTCCCCTAATCAGCCCCAGCATTTT
TRBV6-4	many	TRBJ1-5	-	CASSDGTGSSQPQHF	TGTGCCAGCAGTGACGGAACAGGGAGTAGTCAGCCCCAGCATTTT
TRBV12-5	many	TRBJ2-1	TRBD1	CASGRQGRDEQFF	TGTGCTAGTGGCAGACAGGGGCGGGATGAGCAGTTCTTC
TRBV5-6	many	TRBJ1-5	-	CASSSLQSNQPQHF	TGTGCCAGCAGCTCTTTACAGAGCAATCAGCCCCAGCATTTT
TRBV27	many	TRBJ1-1	TRBD1	CASNQQGATEAFF	TGTGCCAGCAACCAACAGGGGGCTACTGAAGCTTTCTTT
TRBV6-4	many	TRBJ2-1	TRBD2	CASSDSAGGFLEQFF	TGTGCCAGCAGTGACTCGGCGGGAGGATTCCTAGAGCAGTTCTTC
TRBV19	many	TRBJ2-3	-	CASSIGYREFPDTQYF	TGTGCCAGTAGTATAGGGTACCGGGAGTTTCCAGATACGCAGTATTTT
TRBV27	many	TRBJ2-7	TRBD1	CASSSGTGVDEQYF	TGTGCCAGCAGTTCCGGGACAGGGGTAGACGAGCAGTACTTC
TRBV18	many	TRBJ2-1	-	CASSPPGLPRDEQFF	TGTGCCAGCTCACCACCGGGACTCCCCAGGGATGAGCAGTTCTTC
TRBV18	many	TRBJ2-5	TRBD1	CASSPGTGLGETQYF	TGTGCCAGCTCACCAGGGACAGGGCTGGGGGAGACCCAGTACTTC
TRBV14	many	TRBJ2-5	-	CASSQHPHRVGRRTQYF	TGTGCCAGCAGCCAACATCCTCACAGGGTGGGGCGGAGGACCCAGTACTTC
TRBV30	many	TRBJ2-5	-	CAWSPIGGELETQYF	TGTGCCTGGAGTCCGATAGGGGGAGAGTTGGAGACCCAGTACTTC
TRBV29-1	many	TRBJ2-3	-	CSDGLSTDTQYF	TGCAGCGACGGACTTAGCACAGATACGCAGTATTTT
TRBV7-9	many	TRBJ2-5	-	CASSYKSETQYF	TGTGCCAGCAGCTACAAATCGGAGACCCAGTACTTC
TRBV27	many	TRBJ2-2	-	CASSYRARTGELFF	TGTGCCAGCAGTTACAGGGCACGCACCGGGGAGCTGTTTTTT
TRBV28	many	TRBJ2-2	TRBD2	CASSSYGTSGNTGELFF	TGTGCCAGCAGTTCCTATGGGACTAGCGGGAACACCGGGGAGCTGTTTTTT
TRBV19	many	TRBJ2-1	TRBD2	CASSTGLTRPYNEQFF	TGTGCCAGTAGTACGGGACTAACAAGACCCTACAATGAGCAGTTCTTC
TRBV9	many	TRBJ2-2	-	CASSPRTGRGTGELFF	TGTGCCAGCAGCCCCAGGACAGGGAGGGGCACCGGGGAGCTGTTTTTT
TRBV7-2	few	TRBJ2-7	-	CASSLSTRYEQYF	TGTGCCAGCAGCTTATCCACCCGCTACGAGCAGTACTTC
TRBV5-1	many	TRBJ2-7	-	CASSPGYEQYF	TGCGCCAGCAGCCCAGGGTACGAGCAGTACTTC
TRBV18	many	TRBJ2-2	-	CASSRVGAHLLTRSVRNTGELFF	TGTGCCAGCTCTCGCGTCGGGGCCCACCTATTGACTAGGTCAGTGCGGAACACCGGGGAGCTGTTTTTT
TRBV19	many	TRBJ2-7	-	CASSIRAGEGAYEQYF	TGTGCCAGTAGTATTCGAGCCGGGGAGGGGGCCTACGAGCAGTACTTC
TRBV5-5	many	TRBJ1-2	-	CASSAGREGYTF	TGTGCCAGCAGCGCCGGACGGGAGGGCTACACCTTC
TRBV10-3	many	TRBJ1-4	TRBD1	CAIQGAGSEKLFF	TGTGCCATACAGGGGGCTGGGTCTGAAAAACTGTTTTTT
TRBV18	many	TRBJ2-4	-	CASSQPPGTKNIQYF	TGTGCCAGCTCACAACCGCCAGGGACCAAAAACATTCAGTACTTC
TRBV7-3	many	TRBJ2-1	TRBD2	CASSLYPRLAETYNEQFF	TGTGCCAGCAGCTTATATCCAAGACTAGCTGAGACCTACAATGAGCAGTTCTTC
TRBV9	many	TRBJ2-1	TRBD2	CASRPGLAGVNEQFF	TGTGCCAGCAGACCAGGACTAGCGGGAGTAAATGAGCAGTTCTTC
TRBV30	many	TRBJ1-1	-	CAWQDRPNTEAFF	TGTGCCTGGCAAGACAGGCCGAACACTGAAGCTTTCTTT
TRBV4-1	many	TRBJ1-5	TRBD1	CASSQARTGGNNQPQHF	TGCGCCAGCAGCCAAGCTCGAACAGGGGGGAACAATCAGCCCCAGCATTTT
TRBV10-1	many	TRBJ2-7	TRBD1	CASSGDRVYEQYF	TGCGCCAGCAGTGGGGACAGGGTTTACGAGCAGTACTTC
TRBV30	many	TRBJ2-3	-	CAWSLPDTQYF	TGTGCCTGGAGCCTACCTGATACGCAGTATTTT